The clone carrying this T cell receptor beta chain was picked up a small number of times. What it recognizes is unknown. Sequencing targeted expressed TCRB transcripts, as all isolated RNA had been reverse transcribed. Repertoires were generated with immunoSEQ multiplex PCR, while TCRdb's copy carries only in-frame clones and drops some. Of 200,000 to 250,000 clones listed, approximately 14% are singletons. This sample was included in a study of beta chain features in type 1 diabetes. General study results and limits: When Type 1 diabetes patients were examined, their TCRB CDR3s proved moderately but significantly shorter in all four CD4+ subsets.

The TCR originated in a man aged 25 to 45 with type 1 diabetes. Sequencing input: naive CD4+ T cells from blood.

The DNA of the CDR3 is TGTGCCATCAGTGAGTCTGGGACTAGCGGGAGGGGTGAGCAGTTCTTC. Amino acids: CAISESGTSGRGEQFF. The chain has TRBV10-3 and TRBJ2-1, with 16 bases lining up with TRBD2. The CDR3 runs to 16 residues. Trimming at V came to 0 bases and at J to 9 bases, leaving 2 bases not matched to a gene. CDR1 is ENHRY and CDR2 is SYGVKD in the germline V gene.